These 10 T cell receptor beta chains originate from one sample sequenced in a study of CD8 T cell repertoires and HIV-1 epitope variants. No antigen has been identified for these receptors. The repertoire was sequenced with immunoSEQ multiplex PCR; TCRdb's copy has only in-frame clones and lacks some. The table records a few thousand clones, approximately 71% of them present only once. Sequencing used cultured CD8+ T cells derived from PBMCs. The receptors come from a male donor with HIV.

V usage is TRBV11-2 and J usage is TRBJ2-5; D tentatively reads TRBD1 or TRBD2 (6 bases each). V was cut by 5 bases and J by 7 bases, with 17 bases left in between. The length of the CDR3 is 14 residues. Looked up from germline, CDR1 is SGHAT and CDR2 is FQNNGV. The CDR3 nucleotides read TGTGCCAGCAGCCTTGGAGAAGGGGGGACGACCCAGTACTTC. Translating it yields CASSLGEGGTTQYF.

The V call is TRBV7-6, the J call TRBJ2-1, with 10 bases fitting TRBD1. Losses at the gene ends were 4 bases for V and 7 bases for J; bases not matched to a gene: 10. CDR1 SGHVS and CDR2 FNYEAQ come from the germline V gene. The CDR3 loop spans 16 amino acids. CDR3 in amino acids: CASSSTRQGALNEQFF. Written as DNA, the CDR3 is TGTGCCAGCAGCTCGACTAGACAGGGGGCATTAAATGAGCAGTTCTTC.

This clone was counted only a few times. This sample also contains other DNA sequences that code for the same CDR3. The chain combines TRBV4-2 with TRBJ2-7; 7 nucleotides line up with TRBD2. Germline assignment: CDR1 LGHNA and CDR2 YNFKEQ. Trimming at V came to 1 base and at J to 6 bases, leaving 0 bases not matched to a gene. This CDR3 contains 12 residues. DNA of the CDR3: TGTGCCAGCAGCCAAGCGGGGGGCGAGCAGTACTTC. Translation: CASSQAGGEQYF.

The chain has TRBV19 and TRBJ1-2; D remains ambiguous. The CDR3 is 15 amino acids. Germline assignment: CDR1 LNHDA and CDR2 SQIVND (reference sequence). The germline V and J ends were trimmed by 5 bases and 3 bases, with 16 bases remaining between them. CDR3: CASSGWGEEHYGYTF. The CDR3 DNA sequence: TGTGCCAGTAGTGGATGGGGTGAGGAGCACTATGGCTACACCTTC.

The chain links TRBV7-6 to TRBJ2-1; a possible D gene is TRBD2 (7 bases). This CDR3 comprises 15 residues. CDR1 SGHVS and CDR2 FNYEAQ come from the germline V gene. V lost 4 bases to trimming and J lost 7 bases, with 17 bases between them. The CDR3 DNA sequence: TGTGCCAGCAGCTCTGGGGGGGGCCTTGGGAATGAGCAGTTCTTC. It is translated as CASSSGGGLGNEQFF.

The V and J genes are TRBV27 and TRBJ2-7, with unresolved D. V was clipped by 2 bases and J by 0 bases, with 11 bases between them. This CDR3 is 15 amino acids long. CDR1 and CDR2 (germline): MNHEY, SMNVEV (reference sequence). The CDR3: CASSLQAGSSYEQYF. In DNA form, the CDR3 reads TGTGCCAGCAGTTTACAAGCCGGTAGCTCCTACGAGCAGTACTTC.

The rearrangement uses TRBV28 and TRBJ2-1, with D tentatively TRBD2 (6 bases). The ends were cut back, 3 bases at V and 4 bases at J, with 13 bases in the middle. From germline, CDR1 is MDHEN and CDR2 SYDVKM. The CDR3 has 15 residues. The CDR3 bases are TGTGCCAGCAGTTTCTTTGGGACTTCATACAATGAGCAGTTCTTC. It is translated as CASSFFGTSYNEQFF.

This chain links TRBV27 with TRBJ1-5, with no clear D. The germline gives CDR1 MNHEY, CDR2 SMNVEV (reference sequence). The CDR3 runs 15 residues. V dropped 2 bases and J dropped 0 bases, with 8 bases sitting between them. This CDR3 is CASSLDGDSNQPQHF. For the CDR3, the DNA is TGTGCCAGCAGTTTAGACGGAGATAGCAATCAGCCCCAGCATTTT.

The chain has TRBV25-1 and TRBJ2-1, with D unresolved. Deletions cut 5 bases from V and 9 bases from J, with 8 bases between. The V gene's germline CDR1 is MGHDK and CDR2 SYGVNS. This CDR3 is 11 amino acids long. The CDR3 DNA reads TGTGCCAGCAGTCGGCTCGGTGAGCAGTTCTTC. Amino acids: CASSRLGEQFF. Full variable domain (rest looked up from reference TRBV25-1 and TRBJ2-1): EADIYQTPRYLVIGTGKKITLECSQTMGHDKMYWYQQDPGMELHLIHYSYGVNSTEKGDLSSESTVSRIRTEHFPLTLESARPSHTSQYLCASSRLGEQFFGPGTRLTVL.

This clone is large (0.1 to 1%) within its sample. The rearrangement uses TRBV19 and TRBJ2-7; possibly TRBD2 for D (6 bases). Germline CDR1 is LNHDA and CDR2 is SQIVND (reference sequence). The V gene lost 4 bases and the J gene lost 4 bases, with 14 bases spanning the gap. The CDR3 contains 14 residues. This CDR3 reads CASSTLATEYEQYF. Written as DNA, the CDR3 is TGTGCCAGTAGTACCCTAGCGACAGAATACGAGCAGTACTTC.